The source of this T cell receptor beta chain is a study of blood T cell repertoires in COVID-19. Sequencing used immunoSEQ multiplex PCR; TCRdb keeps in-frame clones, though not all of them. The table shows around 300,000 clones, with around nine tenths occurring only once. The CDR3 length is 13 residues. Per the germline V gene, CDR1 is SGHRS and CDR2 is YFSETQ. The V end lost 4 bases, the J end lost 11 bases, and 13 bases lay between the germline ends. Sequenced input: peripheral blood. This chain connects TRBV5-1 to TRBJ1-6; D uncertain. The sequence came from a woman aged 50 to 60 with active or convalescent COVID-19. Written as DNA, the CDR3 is TGCGCCAGCAGCCCCGATTCTATCACACCCCTCCACTTT. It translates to CASSPDSITPLHF.